The rows below give T cell receptor beta chains drawn from one sample of a study of CD8 T cells in Susac syndrome. From the immunoSEQ multiplex PCR reads, TCRdb called clonotypes with MiXCR, one entry per CDR3 protein. The sample has approximately 150,000 distinct CDR3 sequences, 75% to 90% seen once. Sample: CD8+ T cells from PBMCs. The receptors were gathered from a human donor with multiple sclerosis. CDR3s include the opening cysteine and the closing phenylalanine or tryptophan. Fields, in order: V gene, CDR3 length, CDR3 protein.

>TRBV5-6|13
CASSSSGIHGYTF
>TRBV6-5|13
CASSPSPNTEAFF
>TRBV5-6|14
CASSGLTGKNIQYF
>TRBV11-3|15
CASSRRQGLYNEQFF
>TRBV20-1|12
CSARTGTDTQYF
>TRBV13|16
CASSLPGTTPYNEQFF
>TRBV13|17
CASSSNLGQGGFYGYTF
>TRBV12-3/TRBV12-4|15
CASSPSVSSTDTQYF
>TRBV5-6|13
CASRRSGNTEAFF
>TRBV12-3/TRBV12-4|14
CASSSTGPSNEQFF
>TRBV7-9|14
CASSLEGGADTQYF
>TRBV6-2/TRBV6-3|14
CASSYSETLGGYTF
>TRBV28|16
CASSSPSGTENEKLFF
>TRBV25-1|13
CTSCPGSQATQYF
>TRBV7-9|16
CASSWKDRDPGNTIYF
>TRBV6-2/TRBV6-3|14
CASSPLGHSGEQYF
>TRBV19|14
CASSMMEDGNTIYF
>TRBV19|11
CASSIVAEAFF
>TRBV27|14
CASSINRGPRPQHF
>TRBV11-2|16
CASSTSMDRRQETQYF
>TRBV6-5|14
CASSFTGTTGELFF
>TRBV7-9|16
CASSLGAGELAYGYTF
>TRBV13|15
CASSLGQGRSYEQYF
>TRBV4-1|14
CASSRGDVGTEAFF
>TRBV19|14
CASSIGQGSTEAFF
>TRBV11-2|12
CASSRGSDTQYF
>TRBV13|15
CASSLGLNMGETQYF
>TRBV7-6|15
CASSPGTTPKGEQYF
>TRBV27|16
CASSLGPQSVNTEAFF
>TRBV12-3/TRBV12-4|14
CASSLLAGVDEQFF
>TRBV11-2|15
CASSQSGLPEETQYF
>TRBV7-9|14
CASSLARSWGEQYF
>TRBV9|16
CASSVGTAGALNEQFF
>TRBV4-3|15
CASSLDSTGDTEAFF
>TRBV20-1|14
CSAIPRGVATEAFF
>TRBV4-3|14
CASSRPGLNTEAFF
>TRBV19|14
CASSTLFGGGEAFF
>TRBV7-9|14
CASSSSNRVDEQFF
>TRBV7-9|17
CASSLAWAGVYTGELFF
>TRBV11-3|13
CASSLMCSTEAFF
>TRBV6-5|17
CASSWRNREEVNTEAFF
>TRBV7-9|12
CASSLRGDEAFF
>TRBV5-6|16
CASSPPGSSGANVLTF
>TRBV6-1|15
CASSEAWGPNQPQHF
>TRBV21-1|16
CASSKWTGKNKETQYF
>TRBV5-6|14
CASSLVPGVHEQFF
>TRBV9|16
CASSVEYRAPYNEQFF
>TRBV12-3/TRBV12-4|15
CASSSDRGLSNEQFF
>TRBV29-1|12
CSVIDATGEAFF
>TRBV7-3|14
CASSPGLGNNEQFF
>TRBV11-2|14
CASTEGWGTDTQYF
>TRBV27|15
CASRSRVTPNQPQHF
>TRBV19|12
CASSVEGGEQYF
>TRBV7-8|14
CASSPPGTGYEQYF